Each of the 22 T cell receptor beta chains below was sequenced from the same sample in a study of cytomegalovirus exposure and HLA in healthy donors. PCR amplification relied on 60 Vbeta primers (plus 13 Jbeta primers). Some clones are missing from TCRdb's copy, which holds only in-frame ones; the method was immunoSEQ multiplex PCR. Seen here are over 150,000 clones, roughly 80% observed once, and the top ten hold 13%. The specimen was PBMCs. Every receptor here comes from a woman between 45 and 60 years old in good health and CMV-seronegative.

This rearrangement joins TRBV27 to TRBJ1-2, with D unclear. The length of the CDR3 is 16 residues. Per germline, CDR1 MNHEY and CDR2 SMNVEV (reference sequence). Trimming removed 6 bases from V and 7 bases from J, with 24 bases in between. CDR3 sequence reads: CASSPIPPGNYCGYTF. In nucleotides, the CDR3 is TGTGCCAGCAGCCCGATTCCCCCCGGGAACTACTGTGGCTACACCTTC.

The rearrangement joins TRBV5-1 to TRBJ2-5, with TRBD2 identical over 13 bases. Trimming cost V 3 bases and J 4 bases; bases outside gene matches: 6. Germline V gene sequence: CDR1 SGHRS, CDR2 YFSETQ. The CDR3 sequence is 16 residues long. CDR3 nucleotides: TGCGCCAGCAGCTCGAACGGACTAGCGGGGGCAGAGACCCAGTACTTC. Translated: CASSSNGLAGAETQYF.

This clone was seen a handful of times. This chain's CDR3 is CASSSQQGASGEKLFF. The CDR3 DNA reads TGTGCCAGCAGTTCCCAACAGGGGGCGTCGGGTGAAAAACTGTTTTTT. The rearrangement joins TRBV5-4 to TRBJ1-4, with TRBD1 matching over 9 bases. Germline CDR1 reads SGHNT; CDR2 reads YYREEE (reference sequence). The CDR3 runs 16 residues. V lost 5 bases, J lost 7 bases, and 12 bases stayed unmatched.

The rearrangement joins TRBV28 to TRBJ2-1, with 15 positions matching TRBD2. The CDR3 is 19 residues long. V shed 2 bases, J shed 2 bases, and the junction held 7 bases outside the gene matches. Germline V gene sequence: CDR1 MDHEN, CDR2 SYDVKM. This CDR3 reads CASSLVGLAGGGAYNEQFF. CDR3 DNA sequence: TGTGCCAGCAGTTTAGTTGGACTAGCGGGAGGGGGAGCCTACAATGAGCAGTTCTTC.

The V and J genes are TRBV5-1 and TRBJ1-2; D not certain. The germline V gene encodes CDR1 SGHRS and CDR2 YFSETQ. This CDR3 spans 17 amino acids. V was pared by 6 bases and J by 0 bases, with 21 bases between. The CDR3 DNA follows: TGCGCCAGCACCCGAACCTCCGGCGGCCCTACTAACTATGGCTACACCTTC. Protein sequence: CASTRTSGGPTNYGYTF. Full variable domain (remainder filled in from reference TRBV5-1 and TRBJ1-2): KAGVTQTPRYLIKTRGQQVTLSCSPISGHRSVSWYQQTPGQGLQFLFEYFSETQRNKGNFPGRFSGRQFSNSRSEMNVSTLELGDSALYLCASTRTSGGPTNYGYTFGSGTRLTVV.

V and J are TRBV6-4 and TRBJ2-3, with 9 bases matching TRBD2. This CDR3 is built from 20 residues. V lost 6 bases and J lost 1; bases outside the gene matches: 20. Germline V gene lookup returns CDR1 MRHNA and CDR2 SNTAGT. The CDR3 loop reads CASSTDPWSPAGGGTDTQYF. CDR3 coding DNA: TGTGCCAGCAGCACGGACCCCTGGAGCCCAGCGGGGGGAGGCACAGATACGCAGTATTTT.

This rearrangement joins TRBV11-2 to TRBJ2-1; D is undetermined. The CDR3 sequence is 15 residues long. V was pared by 5 bases and J by 0 bases, with 11 bases between. Germline values: CDR1 SGHAT, CDR2 FQNNGV. CDR3 in DNA: TGTGCCAGCAGCCCGACTCTGATCTCCTACAATGAGCAGTTCTTC. Protein sequence: CASSPTLISYNEQFF.

A few counts support this clone. The CDR3 region is CASSSNGRRDNEQFF. CDR3 nucleotides: TGTGCCAGCAGCTCAAACGGCCGTCGGGACAATGAGCAGTTCTTC. The chain combines TRBV7-3 with TRBJ2-1, with D uncertain. The CDR3 spans 15 residues. V was cut by 4 bases and J by 5 bases, with 15 bases left in between. In germline, CDR1 is SGHTA, CDR2 FQGTGA.

This clone has just one count. CDR3 residues: CASSLGWTSYNEQFF. CDR3 nucleotides: TGCGCCAGCAGCTTGGGATGGACTTCTTACAATGAGCAGTTCTTC. The chain recombines TRBV5-1 with TRBJ2-1, with D tentatively TRBD2 (5 bases). Per germline, CDR1 SGHRS and CDR2 YFSETQ. There are 15 residues in the CDR3. Between the trimmed V and J ends, which lost 0 bases and 4 bases, there was a span of 11 bases.

In this sample, this clone turned up a few times. The chain uses TRBV28 and TRBJ2-3, with 7 nucleotides matching TRBD1. With 6 bases clipped from V and 4 bases from J, the junction kept 4 bases outside the gene matches. This CDR3 is 13 amino acids long. Germline V CDR1 and CDR2: MDHEN, SYDVKM. The CDR3 region has the DNA TGTGCCAGCAGCTCTGACAGGGCAGATACGCAGTATTTT. Translating gives CASSSDRADTQYF.

The rearrangement joins TRBV11-3 to TRBJ2-1; the D is unclear. V was trimmed by 5 bases and J by 10 bases, leaving 12 bases between them. The germline V gene encodes CDR1 SGHNT and CDR2 YENEEA. The CDR3 extends over 12 amino acids. CDR3 region: CASSLTVGEQFF. The DNA for the CDR3 is TGTGCCAGCAGCCTGACCGTCGGGGAGCAGTTCTTC.

Only a few counts were recorded for this clone. CDR3 sequence (DNA): TGCGCCAGCAGTCAATCCAACTACGAGCAGTACTTC. It translates to CASSQSNYEQYF. V usage is TRBV23-1 and J usage is TRBJ2-7; D is unclear. TRBV23-1 has ORF status, its function being uncertain. Trimming took off 0 bases at V and 3 bases at J, with 3 bases between the two ends. The CDR3 sequence is 12 residues long.

The chain carries TRBV4-3 and TRBJ2-7; D possibly corresponds to TRBD2 (6 bases). The CDR3 sequence is 14 residues long. In germline, CDR1 is LGHNA, CDR2 YSLEER. Trimming removed 0 bases at V and 9 bases at J, with 15 bases between. In DNA form, the CDR3 reads TGCGCCAGCAGCCAAGATAGGAGGGGTACAGCGCAGTACTTC. This codes for CASSQDRRGTAQYF.

The chain is built from TRBV7-9 and TRBJ2-7; TRBD1 matches 9 bases. The CDR3 runs 15 residues. V gave up 3 bases and J gave up 1 base; unmatched junction bases: 4. Germline loops: CDR1 SEHNR, CDR2 FQNEAQ (reference sequence). The CDR3 sequence: CASSFGTGRSYEQYF. The CDR3 bases are TGTGCCAGCAGCTTTGGGACAGGGCGATCCTACGAGCAGTACTTC. The full variable domain, its missing parts supplied by reference TRBV7-9 and TRBJ2-7, is DTGVSQNPRHKITKRGQNVTFRCDPISEHNRLYWYRQTLGQGPEFLTYFQNEAQLEKSRLLSDRFSAERPKGSFSTLEIQRTEQGDSAMYLCASSFGTGRSYEQYFGPGTRLTVT.

This clone occurred a few times. The CDR3 protein is CASSDGQGAEGYTF. In DNA, the CDR3 is TGTGCCAGCAGTGACGGACAGGGGGCTGAGGGCTACACCTTC. This chain connects TRBV6-5 to TRBJ1-2, with TRBD1 identical over 11 bases. CDR1 is MNHEY, CDR2 SVGAGI, per germline. Trimming took 5 bases from V and 8 from J; bases not matched to a gene: 7. The CDR3 is made up of 14 amino acids.

This clone is a singleton in its sample. This chain links TRBV7-8 with TRBJ1-5; D not certain. From germline, CDR1 is SGHVS and CDR2 FQNEAQ. V was trimmed by 5 bases and J by 0 bases, leaving 14 bases between them. This CDR3 comprises 16 residues. Here the CDR3 reads CASSQAGGVSNQPQHF. In nucleotides, the CDR3 is TGTGCCAGCAGCCAGGCTGGCGGGGTTAGCAATCAGCCCCAGCATTTT. The whole variable domain, filled in from reference TRBV7-8 and TRBJ1-5, reads GAGVSQSPRYKVAKRGQDVALRCDPISGHVSLFWYQQALGQGPEFLTYFQNEAQLDKSGLPSDRFFAERPEGSVSTLKIQRTQQEDSAVYLCASSQAGGVSNQPQHFGDGTRLSIL.

The chain couples TRBV25-1 to TRBJ2-5; 16 nucleotides match TRBD2. Germline CDR1 is MGHDK and CDR2 is SYGVNS. The CDR3 consists of 16 residues. The trim removed 6 bases at V and 1 base at J, leaving 2 bases unmatched. The CDR3 region has the DNA TGTGCCAGCAGGGGGACTAGCGGGAGGGGCCAAGAGACCCAGTACTTC. This gives the protein CASRGTSGRGQETQYF.

The V gene is TRBV7-9, the J gene TRBJ2-1, with 16 positions matching TRBD2. Germline V CDR1 and CDR2: SEHNR, FQNEAQ (reference sequence). J lost 8 bases, V lost 0 bases, and 1 base had no gene match. The CDR3 has 16 amino acids. The chain's CDR3 is CASSLAGTSGRDEQFF. The CDR3 nucleotides read TGTGCCAGCAGCTTAGCCGGGACTAGCGGGAGGGATGAGCAGTTCTTC.

This clone has only a few counts. The V call is TRBV2, the J call TRBJ2-7, with TRBD2 matching 7 bases. The trim removed 7 bases at V and 2 bases at J, leaving 2 bases unmatched. The CDR3 runs to 12 residues. Germline CDR1 is SNHLY and CDR2 is FYNNEI. CDR3 loop: CASIGTTYEQYF. CDR3 nucleotides: TGTGCCAGCATTGGGACTACCTACGAGCAGTACTTC.

DNA for the CDR3: TGTGCCAGCAGCCTATTCACGGTGGACACTGAAGCTTTCTTT. Protein product: CASSLFTVDTEAFF. This sequence joins TRBV7-2 and TRBJ1-1; D remains unclear. CDR3 length equals 14 residues. Germline CDR1 reads SGHTA; CDR2 reads FQGNSA. Trimming cost V 5 bases and J 3 bases, with 13 bases left between them.

CDR3 region: CASSFSGTGVRNEQFF. DNA for the CDR3: TGTGCCAGCAGCTTCTCCGGGACAGGGGTACGCAATGAGCAGTTCTTC. This chain joins TRBV7-9 and TRBJ2-1, with TRBD1 matching over 10 bases. Trimming took 3 bases from V and 6 from J; bases not matched to a gene: 8. The CDR3 totals 16 residues. CDR1 is SEHNR, CDR2 FQNEAQ, per germline (reference sequence).

The CDR3 region is CASSADRANYGYTF. DNA of the CDR3: TGTGCCAGCAGCGCGGACAGGGCAAACTATGGCTACACCTTC. The gene calls are TRBV7-2 and TRBJ1-2; 8 positions agree with TRBD1. This CDR3 contains 14 residues. Trimming cost V 5 bases and J 2 bases; bases outside gene matches: 4. Per germline, CDR1 SGHTA and CDR2 FQGNSA.